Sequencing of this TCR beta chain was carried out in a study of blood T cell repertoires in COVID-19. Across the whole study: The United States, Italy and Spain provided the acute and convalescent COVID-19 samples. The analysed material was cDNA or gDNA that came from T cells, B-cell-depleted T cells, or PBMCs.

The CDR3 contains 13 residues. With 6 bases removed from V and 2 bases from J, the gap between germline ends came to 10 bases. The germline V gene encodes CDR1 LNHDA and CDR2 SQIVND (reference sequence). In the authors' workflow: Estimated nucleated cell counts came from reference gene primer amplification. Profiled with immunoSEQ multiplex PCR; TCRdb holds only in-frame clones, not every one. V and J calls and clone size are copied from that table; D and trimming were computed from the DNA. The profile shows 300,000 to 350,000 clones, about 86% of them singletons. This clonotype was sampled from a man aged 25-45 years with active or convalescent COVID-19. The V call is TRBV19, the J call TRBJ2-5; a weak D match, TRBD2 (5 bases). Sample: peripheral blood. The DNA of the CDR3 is TGTGCCAGTAGCCCGGGAAAACAAGAGACCCAGTACTTC. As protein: CASSPGKQETQYF.